This T cell receptor beta chain originates from a study of blood T cell repertoires in COVID-19. Study-level background: There were acute and convalescent COVID-19 samples, and they came from the United States, Italy and Spain. The analysed material was cDNA or gDNA that came from T cells, B-cell-depleted T cells, or PBMCs.

V lost 2 bases, J lost 5 bases, and 7 bases lay in between. This CDR3 contains 13 residues. In the original analysis: Scientists estimated how many nucleated cells there were by amplifying reference gene primers. Profiled with immunoSEQ multiplex PCR; TCRdb holds only in-frame clones, not every one. The V and J calls and clone size were taken over from that table, and D and trimming were inferred from the DNA. The repertoire holds 50,000 or so clones, with 80% to 85% as singletons. The receptor's source is a man aged 65 to 79 with acute or convalescent COVID-19. Material: peripheral blood. This chain links TRBV12-3 or TRBV12-4 with TRBJ2-1; D gene ambiguous. CDR3 loop: CASSLLSDNEQFF. The CDR3 bases are TGTGCCAGCAGTTTACTTTCAGACAATGAGCAGTTCTTC.